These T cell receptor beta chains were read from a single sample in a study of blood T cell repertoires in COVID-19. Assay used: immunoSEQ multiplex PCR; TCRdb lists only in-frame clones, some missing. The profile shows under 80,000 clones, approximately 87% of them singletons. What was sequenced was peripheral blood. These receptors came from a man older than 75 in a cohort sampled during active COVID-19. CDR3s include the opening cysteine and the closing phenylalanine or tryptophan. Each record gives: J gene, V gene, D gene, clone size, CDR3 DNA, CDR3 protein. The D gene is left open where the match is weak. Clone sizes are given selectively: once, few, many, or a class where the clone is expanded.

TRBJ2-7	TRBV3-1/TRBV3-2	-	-	TGTGCCAGCAGCCTACGCCCAGGGGAGCAGTACTTC	CASSLRPGEQYF
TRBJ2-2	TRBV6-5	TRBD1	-	TGTGCCAGCAATCCGGGACAGGGAGAACGGGAGCTGTTTTTT	CASNPGQGERELFF
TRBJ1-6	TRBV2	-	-	TGTGCCAGCATGAAAGAGGCCCAGACGAGTTCACCCCTCCACTTT	CASMKEAQTSSPLHF
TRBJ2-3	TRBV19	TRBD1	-	TGTGCCAGTAGTACCCGACAGGGGACCACAGATACGCAGTATTTT	CASSTRQGTTDTQYF
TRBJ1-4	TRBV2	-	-	TGTGCCAGCAGACCGGGATATCAGTCTGAAAAACTGTTTTTT	CASRPGYQSEKLFF
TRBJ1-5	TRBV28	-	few	TGTGCCAGCAGTAAAACACAGGGAATCGGCAATCAGCCCCAGCATTTT	CASSKTQGIGNQPQHF
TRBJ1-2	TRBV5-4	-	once	TGTGCCAGCAGCAACCTCTATCCCACCTTC	CASSNLYPTF
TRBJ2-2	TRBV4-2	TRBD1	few	TGTGCCAGCAGCCCCGGGCCTCGGACAGGGCGAACCGGGGAGCTGTTTTTT	CASSPGPRTGRTGELFF
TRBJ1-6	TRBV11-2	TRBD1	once	TGTGCCAGCACCCCGTGGGGACAGATAAATTCACCCCTCCACTTT	CASTPWGQINSPLHF
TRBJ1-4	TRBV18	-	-	TGTGCCAGCTCCCCAAGGAACGGGGAAAAACTGTTTTTT	CASSPRNGEKLFF
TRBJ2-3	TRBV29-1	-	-	TGCAGCGTTGAGGGGGCCGGGACTATTAGCACAGATACGCAGTATTTT	CSVEGAGTISTDTQYF
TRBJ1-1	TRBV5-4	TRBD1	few	TGTGCCAGCAGCTTTACCAGGGGGACTGAAGCTTTCTTT	CASSFTRGTEAFF
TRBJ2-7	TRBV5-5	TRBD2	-	TGTGCCAGCAGCTTCGGCGGGGGGCCCACCTCCTACGAGCAGTACTTC	CASSFGGGPTSYEQYF
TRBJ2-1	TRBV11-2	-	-	TGTGCCAGCAGCCAACAGGTAAGGACTGAGCAGTTCTTC	CASSQQVRTEQFF
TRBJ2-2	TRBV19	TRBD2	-	TGTGCCAGTAGTATTAGCGGGCGGGCTAAGAACACCGGGGAGCTGTTTTTT	CASSISGRAKNTGELFF
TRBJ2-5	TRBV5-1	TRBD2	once	TGCGCCACCTCGGCTAGCGGGGTCCAAGAGACCCAGTACTTC	CATSASGVQETQYF
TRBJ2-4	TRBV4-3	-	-	TGCGCCAGCAGCCAAACCCAACAGGGAAGTGGAAATGGGGCCAAAAACATTCAGTACTTC	CASSQTQQGSGNGAKNIQYF
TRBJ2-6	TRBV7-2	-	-	TGTGCCAGCAGCCCCCGGAGCTCTGGGGCCAACGTCCTGACTTTC	CASSPRSSGANVLTF
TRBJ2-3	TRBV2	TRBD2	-	TGTGCCAGCAGTTTAGCGGGGGCCCTGGACACAGATACGCAGTATTTT	CASSLAGALDTDTQYF
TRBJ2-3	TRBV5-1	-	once	TGCGCCAGCAGCCTTCTGCTTGGGGGGACGGCAGATACGCAGTATTTT	CASSLLLGGTADTQYF
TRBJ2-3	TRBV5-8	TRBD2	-	TGTGCCAGCAGCTATCGGGGGGGAACAGATACGCAGTATTTT	CASSYRGGTDTQYF
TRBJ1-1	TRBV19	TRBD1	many	TGTGCCAGTAGGACAGGGGAGGGAACTGAAGCTTTCTTT	CASRTGEGTEAFF
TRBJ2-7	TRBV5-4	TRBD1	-	TGTGCCAGCAGCTTGTTAGGACAGGGGAATACCTACGAGCAGTACTTC	CASSLLGQGNTYEQYF
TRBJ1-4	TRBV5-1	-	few	TGCGCCAGCAGCTTGACAGGGACTAATGAAAAACTGTTTTTT	CASSLTGTNEKLFF
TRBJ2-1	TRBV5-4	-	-	TGTGCCAGCAGCCCGAGACAGTCCTCCGACAATGAGCAGTTCTTC	CASSPRQSSDNEQFF
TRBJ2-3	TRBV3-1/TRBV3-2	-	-	TGTGCCAGCAGCCAAGGTCCTCTAAAGGGGTCAGATACGCAGTATTTT	CASSQGPLKGSDTQYF